This TCR beta chain was captured by sequencing in a study of Ad26.COV2.S vaccination and SARS-CoV-2 variants. In the study overall: The vaccine Ad26.COV2.S was put into the muscle once, or twice with 56 days between.

Using immunoSEQ multiplex PCR, the repertoire was profiled, and TCRdb retains in-frame clones only, with some absent. Of about half a million clones detected, roughly nine tenths appear once; the ten largest clones hold 1.5% to 2%. This CDR3 is built from 14 residues. With 0 bases removed from V and 1 base from J, the gap between germline ends came to 7 bases. Germline V gene sequence: CDR1 SGHNT, CDR2 YYREEE (reference sequence). As for treatment: around 19 received Ad26.COV2.S at low or high dose, single or two shots; 5 received placebo; per-sample allocation not given. Each sample was drawn 63 days after the first injection (of vaccine or placebo). In the vaccine, an Ad26 vector expressed the SARS-CoV-2 spike of the Wuhan strain.

The input for sequencing was peripheral blood, taken in a trial of Ad26.COV2.S vaccine versus placebo. This TCR was sampled from a person between 18 and 65 years old who received the Ad26.COV2.S COVID-19 vaccine or a placebo. The genes are TRBV5-4 and TRBJ2-5; D perhaps matches TRBD1 (5 bases). The CDR3 is CASSLDQGQETQYF. CDR3 sequence (DNA): TGTGCCAGCAGCTTGGACCAGGGCCAAGAGACCCAGTACTTC.